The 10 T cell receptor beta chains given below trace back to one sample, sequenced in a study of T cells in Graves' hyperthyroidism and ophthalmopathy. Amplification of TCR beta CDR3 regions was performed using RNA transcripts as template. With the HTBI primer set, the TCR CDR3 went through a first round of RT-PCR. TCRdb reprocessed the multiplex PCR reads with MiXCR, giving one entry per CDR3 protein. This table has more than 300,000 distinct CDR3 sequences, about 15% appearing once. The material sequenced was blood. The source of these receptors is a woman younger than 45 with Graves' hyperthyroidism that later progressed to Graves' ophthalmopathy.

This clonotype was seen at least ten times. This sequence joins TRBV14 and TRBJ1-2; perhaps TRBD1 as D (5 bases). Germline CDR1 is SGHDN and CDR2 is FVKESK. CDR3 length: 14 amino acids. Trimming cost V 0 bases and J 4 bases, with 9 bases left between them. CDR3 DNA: TGTGCCAGCAGCCAAGACCAGGGAGGCTATGGCTACACCTTC. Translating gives CASSQDQGGYGYTF.

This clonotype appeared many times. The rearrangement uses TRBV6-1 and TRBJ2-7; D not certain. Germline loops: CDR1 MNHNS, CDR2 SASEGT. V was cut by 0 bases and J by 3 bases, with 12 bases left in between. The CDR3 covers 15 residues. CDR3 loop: CASSEARNGNYEQYF. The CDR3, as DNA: TGTGCCAGCAGTGAAGCACGGAACGGAAACTACGAGCAGTACTTC.

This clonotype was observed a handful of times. CDR3 residues: CASSFLQGYEQFF. For the CDR3, the DNA is TGTGCCAGCAGTTTCCTACAGGGGTATGAGCAGTTCTTC. This chain joins TRBV27 and TRBJ2-1; TRBD1 agrees at 7 bases. Trimming cost V 3 bases and J 8 bases; bases outside gene matches: 4. The CDR3 has 13 amino acids. CDR1 MNHEY and CDR2 SMNVEV come from the germline V gene (reference sequence).

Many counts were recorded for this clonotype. In DNA, the CDR3 is TGTGCCAGCACCGCTCGAGGCGGGGGAAGTTGGGAGACCCAGTACTTC. Residues: CASTARGGGSWETQYF. The chain is built from TRBV6-2 or TRBV6-3 and TRBJ2-5; 7 nucleotides line up with TRBD2. The CDR3 covers 16 residues. Germline V CDR1 and CDR2: MNHEY, SVGEGT. The ends lost 7 bases at V and 5 bases at J; junction bases unmatched: 16.

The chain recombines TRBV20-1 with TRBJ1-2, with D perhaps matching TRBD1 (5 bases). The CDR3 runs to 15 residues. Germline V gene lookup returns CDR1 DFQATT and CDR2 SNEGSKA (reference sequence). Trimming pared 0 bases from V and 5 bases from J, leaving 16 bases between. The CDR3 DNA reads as TGCAGTGCTAGAGATATTGCAGGGCCCCTTTATGGCTACACCTTC. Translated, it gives CSARDIAGPLYGYTF.

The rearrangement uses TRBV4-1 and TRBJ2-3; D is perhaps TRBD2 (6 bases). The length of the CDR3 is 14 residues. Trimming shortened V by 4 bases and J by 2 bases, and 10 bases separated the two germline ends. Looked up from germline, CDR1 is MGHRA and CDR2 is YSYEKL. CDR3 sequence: CASSRGLLTDTQYF. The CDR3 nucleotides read TGCGCCAGCAGCCGGGGACTGCTCACAGATACGCAGTATTTT.

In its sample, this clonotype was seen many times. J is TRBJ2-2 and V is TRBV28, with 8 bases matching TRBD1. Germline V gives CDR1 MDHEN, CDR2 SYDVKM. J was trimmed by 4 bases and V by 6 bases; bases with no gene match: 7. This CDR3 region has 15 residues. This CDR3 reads CASSGQGLSTGELFF. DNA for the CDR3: TGTGCCAGCAGCGGACAGGGTCTGAGCACCGGGGAGCTGTTTTTT.

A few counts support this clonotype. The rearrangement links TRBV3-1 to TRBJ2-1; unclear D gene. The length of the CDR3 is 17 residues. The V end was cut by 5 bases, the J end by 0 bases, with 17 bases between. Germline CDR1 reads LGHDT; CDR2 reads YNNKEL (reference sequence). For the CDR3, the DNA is TGTGCCAGCAGCATAGTACTGCGAACCGGCTCCTACAATGAGCAGTTCTTC. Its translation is CASSIVLRTGSYNEQFF.

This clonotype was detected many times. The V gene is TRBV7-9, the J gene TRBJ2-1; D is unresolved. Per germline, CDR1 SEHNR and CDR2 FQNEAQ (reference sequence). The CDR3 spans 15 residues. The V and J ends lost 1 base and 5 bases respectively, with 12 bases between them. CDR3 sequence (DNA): TGTGCCAGCAGCTTAGTCTCCCCCCTGCACAATGAGCAGTTCTTC. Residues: CASSLVSPLHNEQFF.

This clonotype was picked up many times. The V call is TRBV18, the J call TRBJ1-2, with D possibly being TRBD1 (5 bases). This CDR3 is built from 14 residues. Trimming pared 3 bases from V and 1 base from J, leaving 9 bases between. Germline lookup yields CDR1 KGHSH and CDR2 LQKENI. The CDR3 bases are TGTGCCAGCTCACCCACAGGTGTTAACTATGGCTACACCTTC. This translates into CASSPTGVNYGYTF.